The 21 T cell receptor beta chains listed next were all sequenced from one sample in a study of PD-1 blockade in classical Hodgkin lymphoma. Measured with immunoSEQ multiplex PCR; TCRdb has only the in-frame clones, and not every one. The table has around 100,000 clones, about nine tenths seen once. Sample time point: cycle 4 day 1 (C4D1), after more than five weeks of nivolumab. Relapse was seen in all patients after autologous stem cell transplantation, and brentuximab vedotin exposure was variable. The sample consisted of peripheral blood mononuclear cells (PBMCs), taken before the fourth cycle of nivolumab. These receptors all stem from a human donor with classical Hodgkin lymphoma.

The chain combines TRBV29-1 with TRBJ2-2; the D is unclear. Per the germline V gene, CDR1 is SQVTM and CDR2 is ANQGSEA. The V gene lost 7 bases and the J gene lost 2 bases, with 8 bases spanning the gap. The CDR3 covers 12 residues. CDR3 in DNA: TGCAGCGGTCTAATCAACACCGGGGAGCTGTTTTTT. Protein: CSGLINTGELFF.

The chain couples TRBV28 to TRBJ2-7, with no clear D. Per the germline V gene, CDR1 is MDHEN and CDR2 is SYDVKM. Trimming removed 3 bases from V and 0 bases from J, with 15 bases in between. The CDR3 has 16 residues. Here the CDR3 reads CASSLLVGPSSYEQYF. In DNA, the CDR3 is TGTGCCAGCAGTTTGCTTGTCGGACCGAGCTCCTACGAGCAGTACTTC.

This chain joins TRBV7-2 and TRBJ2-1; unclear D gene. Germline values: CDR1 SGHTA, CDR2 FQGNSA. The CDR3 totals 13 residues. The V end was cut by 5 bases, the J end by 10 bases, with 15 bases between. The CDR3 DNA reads TGTGCCAGCAGCCCTCGTTTCGCTCGAGAGCAGTTCTTC. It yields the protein CASSPRFAREQFF.

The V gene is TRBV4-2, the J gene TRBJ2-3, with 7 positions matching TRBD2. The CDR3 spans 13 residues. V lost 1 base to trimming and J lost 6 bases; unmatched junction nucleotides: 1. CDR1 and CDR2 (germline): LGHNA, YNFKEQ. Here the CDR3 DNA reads TGTGCCAGCAGCCAAGGAGCGGGGGATACGCAGTATTTT. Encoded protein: CASSQGAGDTQYF.

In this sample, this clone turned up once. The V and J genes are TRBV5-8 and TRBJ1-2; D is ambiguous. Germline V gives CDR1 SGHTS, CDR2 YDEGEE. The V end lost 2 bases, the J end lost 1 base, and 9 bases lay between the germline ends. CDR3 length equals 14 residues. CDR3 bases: TGTGCCAGCAGCTTTCCAGGCAATAACTATGGCTACACCTTC. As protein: CASSFPGNNYGYTF.

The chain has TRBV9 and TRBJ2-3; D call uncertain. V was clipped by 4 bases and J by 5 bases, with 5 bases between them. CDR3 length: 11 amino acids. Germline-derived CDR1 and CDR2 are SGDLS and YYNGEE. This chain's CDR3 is CASSPRDTQYF. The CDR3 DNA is TGTGCCAGCAGCCCCCGAGATACGCAGTATTTT.

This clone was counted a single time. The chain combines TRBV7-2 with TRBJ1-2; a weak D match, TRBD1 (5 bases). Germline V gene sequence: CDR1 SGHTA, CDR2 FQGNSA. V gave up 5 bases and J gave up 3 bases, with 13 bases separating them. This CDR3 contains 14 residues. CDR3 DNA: TGTGCCAGCAGCCTCGACGGGGCCCACTATGGCTACACCTTC. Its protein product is CASSLDGAHYGYTF.

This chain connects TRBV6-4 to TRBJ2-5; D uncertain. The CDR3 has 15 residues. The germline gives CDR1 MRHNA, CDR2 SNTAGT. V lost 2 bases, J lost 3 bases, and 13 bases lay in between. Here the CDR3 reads CASSDGGGREETQYF. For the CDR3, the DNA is TGTGCCAGCAGTGACGGTGGCGGCCGGGAAGAGACCCAGTACTTC.

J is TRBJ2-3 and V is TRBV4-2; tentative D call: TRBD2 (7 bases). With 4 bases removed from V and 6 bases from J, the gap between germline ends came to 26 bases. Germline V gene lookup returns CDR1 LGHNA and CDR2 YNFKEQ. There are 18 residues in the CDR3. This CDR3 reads CASSPLGGNGGPRDTQYF. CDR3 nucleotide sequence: TGTGCCAGCAGCCCGCTAGGGGGGAACGGGGGGCCGAGGGATACGCAGTATTTT.

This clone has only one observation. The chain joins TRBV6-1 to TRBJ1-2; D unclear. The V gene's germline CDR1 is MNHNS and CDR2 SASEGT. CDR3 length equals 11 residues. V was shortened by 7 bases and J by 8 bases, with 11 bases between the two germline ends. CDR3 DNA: TGTGCCAGCAAGATTGGGGAAGGCTACACCTTC. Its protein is CASKIGEGYTF.

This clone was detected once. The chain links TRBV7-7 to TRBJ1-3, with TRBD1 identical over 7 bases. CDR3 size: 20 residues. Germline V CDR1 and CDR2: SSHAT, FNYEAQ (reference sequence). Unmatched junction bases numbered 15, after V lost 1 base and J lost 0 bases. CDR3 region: CASSLGGDSQQEDSGNTIYF. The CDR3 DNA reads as TGTGCCAGCAGCTTAGGCGGGGACAGCCAGCAGGAAGACTCTGGAAACACCATATATTTT.

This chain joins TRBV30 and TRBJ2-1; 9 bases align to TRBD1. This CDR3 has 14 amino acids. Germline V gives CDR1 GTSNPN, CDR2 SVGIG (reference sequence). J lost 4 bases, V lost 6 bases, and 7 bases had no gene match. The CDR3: CACSTGGGYNEQFF. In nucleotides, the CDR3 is TGTGCCTGCTCGACAGGGGGAGGGTACAATGAGCAGTTCTTC.

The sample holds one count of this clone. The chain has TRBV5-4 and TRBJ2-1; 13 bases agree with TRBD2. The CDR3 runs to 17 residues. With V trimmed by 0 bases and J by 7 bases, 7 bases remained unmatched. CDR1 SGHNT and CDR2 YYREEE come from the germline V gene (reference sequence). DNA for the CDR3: TGTGCCAGCAGCTTGGCCGGAGGACTAGCGGGGGTTAATGAGCAGTTCTTC. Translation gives CASSLAGGLAGVNEQFF.

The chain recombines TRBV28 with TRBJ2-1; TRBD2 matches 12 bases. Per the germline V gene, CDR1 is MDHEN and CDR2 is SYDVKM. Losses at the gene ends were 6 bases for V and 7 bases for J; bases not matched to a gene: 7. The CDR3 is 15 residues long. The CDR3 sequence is CASSPLAGGLNEQFF. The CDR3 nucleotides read TGTGCCAGCAGCCCCCTAGCGGGGGGGCTTAATGAGCAGTTCTTC.

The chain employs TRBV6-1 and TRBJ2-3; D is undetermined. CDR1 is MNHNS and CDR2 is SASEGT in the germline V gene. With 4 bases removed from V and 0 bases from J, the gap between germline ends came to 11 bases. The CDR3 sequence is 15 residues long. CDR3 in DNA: TGTGCCAGCAGTGGAGCAGGTCGAAGCACAGATACGCAGTATTTT. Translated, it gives CASSGAGRSTDTQYF.

The CDR3 DNA follows: TGTGCCGTCCGACAAGGTGAGAATTCACCCCTCCACTTT. Amino acids: CAVRQGENSPLHF. The chain uses TRBV6-1 and TRBJ1-6; D remains unclear. CDR1 MNHNS and CDR2 SASEGT come from the germline V gene. This CDR3 has 13 amino acids. V was trimmed by 11 bases and J by 7 bases, leaving 15 bases between them.

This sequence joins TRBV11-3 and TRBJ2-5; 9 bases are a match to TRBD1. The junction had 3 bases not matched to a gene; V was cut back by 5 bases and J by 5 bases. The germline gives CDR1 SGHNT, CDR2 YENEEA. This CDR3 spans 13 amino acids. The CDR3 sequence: CASSRTGEETQYF. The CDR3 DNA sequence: TGTGCCAGCAGCAGGACAGGGGAGGAGACCCAGTACTTC.

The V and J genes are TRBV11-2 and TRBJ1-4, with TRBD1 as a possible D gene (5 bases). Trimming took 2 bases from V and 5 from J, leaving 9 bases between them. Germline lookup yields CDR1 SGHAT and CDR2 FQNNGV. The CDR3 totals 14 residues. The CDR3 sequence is CASSLSRGNEKLFF. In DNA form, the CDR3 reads TGTGCCAGCAGCTTATCAAGGGGCAATGAAAAACTGTTTTTT.

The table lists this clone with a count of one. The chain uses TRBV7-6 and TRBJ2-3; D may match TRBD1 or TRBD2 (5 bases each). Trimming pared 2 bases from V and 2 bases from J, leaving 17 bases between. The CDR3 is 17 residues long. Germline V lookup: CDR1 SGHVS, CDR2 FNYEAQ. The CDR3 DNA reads TGTGCCAGCAGCTTAATGCCCGGGACGAAGGACACAGATACGCAGTATTTT. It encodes CASSLMPGTKDTDTQYF.

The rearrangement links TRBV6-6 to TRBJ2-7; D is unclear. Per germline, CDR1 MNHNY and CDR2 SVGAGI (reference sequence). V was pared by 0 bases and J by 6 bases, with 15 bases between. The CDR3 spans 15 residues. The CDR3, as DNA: TGTGCCAGCAGTTACTCTCTGAAGGAAGTCGCCGAGCAGTACTTC. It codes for CASSYSLKEVAEQYF.

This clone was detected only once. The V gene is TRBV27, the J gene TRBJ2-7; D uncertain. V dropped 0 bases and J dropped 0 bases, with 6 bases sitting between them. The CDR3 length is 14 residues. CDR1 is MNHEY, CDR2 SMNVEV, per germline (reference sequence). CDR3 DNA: TGTGCCAGCAGTTTATCGGGCGGCTCCTACGAGCAGTACTTC. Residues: CASSLSGGSYEQYF.